This TCR beta chain originates from a study of identical twins. Template switching supplied a universal primer site; unique molecular identifiers were carried on the cDNA. TCRdb re-derived calls from the 5' RACE reads in MiXCR, one entry per CDR3 protein. The sample has about 890,000 distinct CDR3 sequences, about 12% seen once. Points from the study as a whole: Interpretation of the results relied on cross-sectional statistical analysis and not on following the same donors.

J lost 7 bases, V lost 5 bases, and 11 bases had no gene match. The CDR3 covers 14 residues. Germline loops: CDR1 LGHNT, CDR2 FRNRAP. About this clonotype itself: Its antigen is not known.

These data were also reused for a study on yellow fever vaccine responses in identical twins.

Specimen: PBMCs. The chain carries TRBV12-5 and TRBJ2-7, with 7 bases fitting TRBD2. The sequence was collected from a young woman in good health. In DNA form, the CDR3 reads TGTGCTAGTGGTCGGGGGGTCCCGGTTTCAGAGCAGTACTTC. Its protein product is CASGRGVPVSEQYF.